One and the same sample provided the 12 T cell receptor beta chains below, sequenced in a study of CD8 T cells in Susac syndrome. It was with random hexamers that 0.5 to 1 ug RNA was reverse transcribed. In TCRdb, the immunoSEQ multiplex PCR reads were re-called with MiXCR into one record per CDR3 protein. The data contain about 140,000 distinct CDR3 sequences, 94% of them singletons. The sequenced material came from CD8+ T cells from PBMCs. Receptor source: a human donor in good health.

This rearrangement joins TRBV27 to TRBJ2-1; TRBD2 matches at 8 bases. Germline V gives CDR1 MNHEY, CDR2 SMNVEV (reference sequence). This CDR3 region has 16 residues. After removal of 4 bases from V and 4 bases from J, the junction contained 9 bases not matched to a gene. CDR3 sequence (DNA): TGTGCCAGCAGTTCAACAGGGACTAGGGGGTACAATGAGCAGTTCTTC. The encoded protein is CASSSTGTRGYNEQFF.

The chain is built from TRBV20-1 and TRBJ2-7, with D tentatively TRBD1 or TRBD2 (6 bases each). CDR1 and CDR2 from the germline V gene are DFQATT and SNEGSKA (reference sequence). Deletions cut 4 bases from V and 7 bases from J, with 11 bases between. This CDR3 comprises 11 residues. The CDR3 region is CSATGGGEQYF. The CDR3 nucleotides are TGCAGTGCTACCGGGGGCGGGGAGCAGTACTTC.

The genes are TRBV7-9 and TRBJ2-1; 10 nucleotides align to TRBD2. V shed 5 bases and J 4 bases; nucleotides not matched to a gene: 11. The CDR3 covers 17 residues. In germline, CDR1 is SEHNR, CDR2 FQNEAQ (reference sequence). The CDR3 DNA follows: TGTGCCAGCAGCGTACCCGCTAGCGGGAGTGCGTACAATGAGCAGTTCTTC. It codes for CASSVPASGSAYNEQFF. Full variable domain (outside the CDR3, taken from reference TRBV7-9 and TRBJ2-1): DTGVSQNPRHKITKRGQNVTFRCDPISEHNRLYWYRQTLGQGPEFLTYFQNEAQLEKSRLLSDRFSAERPKGSFSTLEIQRTEQGDSAMYLCASSVPASGSAYNEQFFGPGTRLTVL.

The rearrangement uses TRBV29-1 and TRBJ2-2; unclear D gene. This CDR3 has 11 residues. The germline CDR1 and CDR2 sequences are SQVTM and ANQGSEA. Trimming shortened V by 6 bases and J by 5 bases, and 7 bases separated the two germline ends. CDR3 protein: CSVWRTGELFF. As DNA, the CDR3 is TGCAGCGTGTGGCGGACCGGGGAGCTGTTTTTT.

The chain is built from TRBV28 and TRBJ2-5; D possibly corresponds to TRBD1 (7 bases). The CDR3 has 14 amino acids. With 7 bases removed from V and 2 bases from J, the gap between germline ends came to 14 bases. The germline gives CDR1 MDHEN, CDR2 SYDVKM. The CDR3 protein is CASKWAGQQETQYF. CDR3 nucleotide sequence: TGTGCCAGCAAGTGGGCGGGACAGCAAGAGACCCAGTACTTC.

The V call is TRBV27, the J call TRBJ2-6, with D perhaps matching TRBD1 (7 bases). Trimming pared 6 bases from V and 4 bases from J, leaving 13 bases between. The CDR3 covers 15 residues. The germline V gene has CDR1 MNHEY and CDR2 SMNVEV (reference sequence). CDR3 residues: CASRGGGAGANVLTF. The DNA of the CDR3 is TGTGCCAGCAGAGGAGGGGGCGCGGGGGCCAACGTCCTGACTTTC.

J is TRBJ1-1 and V is TRBV25-1; TRBD1 might be the D (6 bases). CDR1 is MGHDK, CDR2 SYGVNS, per germline. The CDR3 extends over 13 amino acids. Trimming shortened V by 1 base and J by 10 bases, and 13 bases separated the two germline ends. CDR3 sequence: CASSELEGGRAFF. CDR3 nucleotide sequence: TGTGCCAGCAGTGAATTAGAAGGGGGTAGAGCTTTCTTT.

This chain uses TRBV9 with TRBJ2-7; D is perhaps TRBD2 (6 bases). Germline V gene lookup returns CDR1 SGDLS and CDR2 YYNGEE. The CDR3 has 13 amino acids. Trimming took off 0 bases at V and 12 bases at J, with 16 bases between the two ends. The CDR3 protein is CASSVGQREDVYF. The CDR3, as DNA: TGTGCCAGCAGCGTAGGTCAAAGGGAGGACGTGTACTTC.

The V gene is TRBV27, the J gene TRBJ2-1; no firm D call. Deletions cut 1 base from V and 4 bases from J, with 11 bases between. This CDR3 is built from 15 residues. Germline-derived CDR1 and CDR2 are MNHEY and SMNVEV (reference sequence). In DNA form, the CDR3 reads TGTGCCAGCAGTTTATACCCGATGGGGTACAATGAGCAGTTCTTC. This sequence encodes CASSLYPMGYNEQFF.

J is TRBJ2-7 and V is TRBV6-6; D might be TRBD1 (5 bases). Trimming pared 7 bases from V and 3 bases from J, leaving 10 bases between. This CDR3 contains 12 residues. Germline lookup yields CDR1 MNHNY and CDR2 SVGAGI (reference sequence). The CDR3 protein is CASKGVGYEQYF. The CDR3 DNA reads as TGTGCCAGCAAAGGGGTTGGCTACGAGCAGTACTTC.

The CDR3 loop reads CATSRDWEGAETQYF. The DNA of the CDR3 is TGTGCCACCAGCAGAGATTGGGAAGGGGCCGAGACCCAGTACTTC. The chain has TRBV15 and TRBJ2-5; D perhaps matches TRBD1 (5 bases). CDR1 and CDR2 (germline): LNHNV, YYDKDF (reference sequence). This CDR3 has 15 residues. The ends were cut back, 0 bases at V and 5 bases at J, with 13 bases in the middle.

The chain uses TRBV27 and TRBJ2-7; weak D call: TRBD1 (5 bases). Deletions cut 3 bases from V and 0 bases from J, with 6 bases between. In germline, CDR1 is MNHEY, CDR2 SMNVEV (reference sequence). This CDR3 region has 13 residues. CDR3 nucleotide sequence: TGTGCCAGCAGTTTTAGGGGCTCCTACGAGCAGTACTTC. This encodes CASSFRGSYEQYF.